Listed below are T cell receptor beta chains from one sample, sequenced in a study of beta chain features in type 1 diabetes. Profiling relied on immunoSEQ multiplex PCR, and the TCRdb table lists in-frame clones only, not all of them. The table shows about 330,000 clones, with about 11% occurring only once. Sequenced: naive CD4+ T cells from blood. The receptors come from a woman aged 30 to 39 in good health. Both conserved end residues are part of each CDR3. D genes are given only for firm matches. Not every row has a clone size; where given, it reads once, few, many or a size class.

V gene	D gene	J gene	clone size	CDR3 DNA	CDR3 protein
TRBV5-1	NA	TRBJ2-1	NA	TGCGCCAGCAGGATGGGAGTTGGTTCCTACAATGAGCAGTTCTTC	CASRMGVGSYNEQFF
TRBV9	TRBD2	TRBJ2-1	few	TGTGCCAGCAGCGTCGGGACTAGTATGTACAATGAGCAGTTCTTC	CASSVGTSMYNEQFF
TRBV28	NA	TRBJ1-2	few	TGTGCCAGCACCACACCCAGTGATAACTATGGCTACACCTTC	CASTTPSDNYGYTF
TRBV27	NA	TRBJ1-2	few	TGTGCCAGCAGTCCAGCCCCCCCGGCGAGGGAAACTAACTATGGCTACACCTTC	CASSPAPPARETNYGYTF
TRBV28	TRBD1	TRBJ2-3	NA	TGTGCCAGCAGTTTAGAACAGGGGGCGGTCACAGATACGCAGTATTTT	CASSLEQGAVTDTQYF
TRBV18	NA	TRBJ2-3	few	TGTGCCAGCTCACTCCAGGCGACCCCTAGCACAGATACGCAGTATTTT	CASSLQATPSTDTQYF
TRBV28	NA	TRBJ2-1	NA	TGTGCCAGCCACGGGCCAGGAGGGAATGAGCAGTTCTTC	CASHGPGGNEQFF
TRBV15	TRBD1	TRBJ2-7	NA	TGTGCCACCAGCAGAGGTGGGACAGGCACCAACTCCTACGAGCAGTACTTC	CATSRGGTGTNSYEQYF
TRBV4-3	TRBD2	TRBJ2-1	few	TGCGCCAGCAGCCAACAGACTAGCGGGATGGGCAATGAGCAGTTCTTC	CASSQQTSGMGNEQFF
TRBV7-8	NA	TRBJ1-5	few	TGTGCCAGCAGCTTACGAGGTCAGCCCCAGCATTTT	CASSLRGQPQHF
TRBV19	NA	TRBJ2-7	few	TGTGCCAGTAGTTCCGGTTGGAGGGGCTACGAGCAGTACTTC	CASSSGWRGYEQYF
TRBV5-8	NA	TRBJ2-6	NA	TGTGCCAGCAGCTTGCCAGGGCAGAGCTCTGGGGCCAACGTCCTGACTTTC	CASSLPGQSSGANVLTF
TRBV28	TRBD1	TRBJ1-2	few	TGTGCCAGCGGCCAGGGGGCAGGCTATGGCTACACCTTC	CASGQGAGYGYTF
TRBV4-2	NA	TRBJ2-5	NA	TGTGCCAGCAGCCAAGAGGCTAGTCAAGAGACCCAGTACTTC	CASSQEASQETQYF
TRBV7-2	NA	TRBJ1-1	few	TGTGCCAGCAGCTTAGCTACTCACACTGAAGCTTTCTTT	CASSLATHTEAFF
TRBV7-2	TRBD1	TRBJ1-2	NA	TGTGCCAGCAGCTCACAGGGGGCGAGTTCCTATGGCTACACCTTC	CASSSQGASSYGYTF
TRBV7-3	NA	TRBJ2-3	few	TGTGCCAGCAGCTTAAGTGGCCTAGGCACAGATACGCAGTATTTT	CASSLSGLGTDTQYF
TRBV2	TRBD2	TRBJ2-3	few	TGTGCCAGCAGTATTCTCCATCAGATGGGACTAGCGGGTGGAGATACGCAGTATTTT	CASSILHQMGLAGGDTQYF
TRBV7-2	TRBD1	TRBJ2-7	NA	TGTGCCAGCAGCTTGCCCGGGACAGGGTCCTACGAGCAGTACTTC	CASSLPGTGSYEQYF
TRBV30	TRBD2	TRBJ2-7	NA	TGTGCCTGGAGTACTAGCGGGAGATACGAGCAGTACTTC	CAWSTSGRYEQYF
TRBV30	TRBD2	TRBJ2-5	NA	TGTGCCTGGGGGATAGGGAGGGCCCAGTACTTC	CAWGIGRAQYF
TRBV19	TRBD1	TRBJ1-2	NA	TGTGCCAGTAGACAGGGGCCGCAGGTGGATGGCTACACCTTC	CASRQGPQVDGYTF
TRBV7-2	TRBD1	TRBJ2-5	NA	TGTGCCAGCAGCCCCCAGGCGGGACAGGGATGGACCCAGTACTTC	CASSPQAGQGWTQYF
TRBV5-4	TRBD2	TRBJ2-1	NA	TGTGCCAGCAGCTTAGCGGGAGGTGGATACAATGAGCAGTTCTTC	CASSLAGGGYNEQFF
TRBV11-2	NA	TRBJ2-1	NA	TGTGCCAGCAGCTTCCCCCTGGGGAGCTCCTACAATGAGCAGTTCTTC	CASSFPLGSSYNEQFF
TRBV7-2	NA	TRBJ2-1	NA	TGTGCCAGCAGCCCAGGGTTAGGGTCCTACAATGAGCAGTTCTTC	CASSPGLGSYNEQFF
TRBV4-2	NA	TRBJ1-5	few	TGTGCCAGCAGCCAAGATCGGCAGGGGTATCAGCCCCAGCATTTT	CASSQDRQGYQPQHF
TRBV18	NA	TRBJ2-1	few	TGTGCCAGTATGTTACTGAACAATGAGCAGTTCTTC	CASMLLNNEQFF
TRBV19	NA	TRBJ2-2	NA	TGTGCCAGTAGTCTCCAGGCCTCCAGCAGTGGGGAGCTGTTTTTT	CASSLQASSSGELFF
TRBV27	TRBD1	TRBJ2-7	few	TGTGCCAGCAGTTTATTAGGGGGCGGCGAGCAGTACTTC	CASSLLGGGEQYF